This entry lists 29 T cell receptor beta chains sequenced from one sample in a study of T cell responses to AZD1222 COVID-19 vaccine. Here immunoSEQ multiplex PCR was the method, and the copy in TCRdb shows in-frame clones only, minus some. The table lists 130,000 to 150,000 clones, more than 85% of them singletons. Sequenced here: peripheral blood, sampled on day 0 of AZD1222 vaccination. The origin of the receptors is an adult in good health.

V gene TRBV7-2 combines with J gene TRBJ2-7, with 7 bases aligning to TRBD2. The CDR3 covers 15 residues. J gave up 6 bases and V 5 bases, and 13 bases lay outside the gene matches. Germline V CDR1 and CDR2: SGHTA, FQGNSA. CDR3 amino acids: CASSGGGGSLREQYF. The CDR3 DNA reads as TGTGCCAGCAGCGGCGGCGGGGGAAGTCTACGCGAGCAGTACTTC.

The chain has TRBV7-3 and TRBJ2-2; D is uncertain. V was cut by 4 bases and J by 6 bases, with 12 bases left in between. Germline V CDR1 and CDR2: SGHTA, FQGTGA. The CDR3 runs 14 residues. DNA of the CDR3: TGTGCCAGCAGCTCACAACCTGCGCCCGGGGAGCTGTTTTTT. Translated, it gives CASSSQPAPGELFF. Full variable domain (remainder filled in from reference TRBV7-3 and TRBJ2-2): GAGVSQTPSNKVTEKGKYVELRCDPISGHTALYWYRQSLGQGPEFLIYFQGTGAADDSGLPNDRFFAVRPEGSVSTLKIQRTERGDSAVYLCASSSQPAPGELFFGEGSRLTVL.

V is TRBV9 and J is TRBJ2-7; the match to TRBD1 covers 10 bases. The CDR3 loop spans 14 amino acids. CDR1 and CDR2 (germline): SGDLS, YYNGEE. The V and J ends lost 4 bases and 2 bases, in that order; junction bases with no gene match: 3. The CDR3 DNA reads as TGTGCCAGCAGCTTCGGGACAGGGGCCTACGAGCAGTACTTC. It specifies CASSFGTGAYEQYF.

V gene TRBV6-6 combines with J gene TRBJ1-2, with TRBD1 matching 7 bases. Germline values: CDR1 MNHNY, CDR2 SVGAGI (reference sequence). Losses at the gene ends were 0 bases for V and 7 bases for J; bases not matched to a gene: 5. The CDR3 length is 14 residues. This CDR3 is CASSYSTGNVGYTF. DNA for the CDR3: TGTGCCAGCAGTTACTCGACAGGGAACGTTGGCTACACCTTC.

This clone was found once. The chain uses TRBV28 and TRBJ2-7; D call uncertain. CDR1 MDHEN and CDR2 SYDVKM come from the germline V gene. Trimming shortened V by 2 bases and J by 3 bases, and 5 bases separated the two germline ends. This CDR3 has 12 residues. The CDR3: CASSLKDYEQYF. CDR3 in DNA: TGTGCCAGCAGTTTAAAGGACTACGAGCAGTACTTC.

J is TRBJ2-5 and V is TRBV1; the D call of TRBD2 is as the table states it, not checked on the DNA. TRBV1 is a known pseudogene. CDR3 length equals 14 residues. As DNA, the CDR3 is TGCACCAGCCCTAGCGGGAGGGGAGAAGAGACCCAGTACTTC. This gives the protein CTSPSGRGEETQYF.

This rearrangement joins TRBV19 to TRBJ2-3; perhaps D is TRBD1 or TRBD2 (5 bases each). Trimming took 2 bases from V and 6 from J, leaving 15 bases between them. Germline CDR1 is LNHDA and CDR2 is SQIVND (reference sequence). There are 15 residues in the CDR3. The chain's CDR3 is CASSINPRGRDTQYF. The CDR3 nucleotides are TGTGCCAGTAGTATAAACCCCCGGGGACGGGATACGCAGTATTTT.

CDR3 DNA sequence: TGTGCCAGCTCACCGAGGAAGGGACGGTCCTACGAGCAGTACTTC. Its translation is CASSPRKGRSYEQYF. The chain links TRBV18 to TRBJ2-7, with D perhaps given as TRBD1 or TRBD2 (5 bases each). Between the trimmed V and J ends, which lost 3 bases and 1 base, there was a span of 13 bases. Germline V lookup: CDR1 KGHSH, CDR2 LQKENI. This CDR3 has 15 residues.

The gene calls are TRBV2 and TRBJ1-5, with no clear D. CDR3 length: 13 amino acids. With 5 bases removed from V and 9 bases from J, the gap between germline ends came to 14 bases. Germline V lookup: CDR1 SNHLY, CDR2 FYNNEI. The CDR3 is CASSPTGRGPQHF. CDR3 in DNA: TGTGCCAGCAGTCCGACTGGGCGGGGGCCCCAGCATTTT.

V gene TRBV7-9 combines with J gene TRBJ2-3; TRBD2 matches at 8 bases. The CDR3 contains 15 residues. V lost 3 bases to trimming and J lost 3 bases; unmatched junction nucleotides: 5. From germline, CDR1 is SEHNR and CDR2 FQNEAQ (reference sequence). This CDR3 reads CASSFSGGRTDTQYF. The CDR3 nucleotides are TGTGCCAGCAGCTTCAGCGGGGGTAGGACAGATACGCAGTATTTT.

The genes are TRBV9 and TRBJ2-1; 11 nucleotides line up with TRBD2. The CDR3 runs to 17 residues. V trimming: 0 bases; J trimming: 4 bases; junction bases outside the gene matches: 6. The germline V gene encodes CDR1 SGDLS and CDR2 YYNGEE. CDR3 loop: CASSVAASSGRYNEQFF. The CDR3, as DNA: TGTGCCAGCAGCGTAGCTGCCTCTAGCGGGAGGTACAATGAGCAGTTCTTC.

The chain combines TRBV23-1 with TRBJ2-7, with D maybe TRBD2 (6 bases). TRBV23-1 is known as an ORF, though its function is uncertain. The CDR3 is 13 residues long. V gave up 7 bases and J gave up 2 bases, with 12 bases separating them. CDR3 bases: TGCGCCAGCACCGGGGGTTCCGCCTACGAGCAGTACTTC. Amino acids: CASTGGSAYEQYF.

The table lists this clone with a count of one. The chain combines TRBV27 with TRBJ2-7, with 11 bases identical to TRBD2. After removal of 10 bases from V and 1 base from J, the junction contained 15 bases not matched to a gene. CDR1 is MNHEY and CDR2 is SMNVEV in the germline V gene (reference sequence). The CDR3 consists of 17 residues. CDR3 DNA: TGTGCCACCACCCCGGTCACTAGCGGGGGCCCTTCCTACGAGCAGTACTTC. Its translation is CATTPVTSGGPSYEQYF.

This rearrangement joins TRBV14 to TRBJ2-1; the D is unclear. The CDR3 covers 14 residues. Germline V gene lookup returns CDR1 SGHDN and CDR2 FVKESK. V was pared by 1 base and J by 9 bases, with 13 bases between. CDR3 DNA: TGTGCCAGCAGCCAAGCAAATGGAGCTACTGAGCAGTTCTTC. It codes for CASSQANGATEQFF.

The chain combines TRBV24-1 with TRBJ2-3, with 11 bases that match TRBD2. The germline V gene encodes CDR1 KGHDR and CDR2 SFDVKD. With V trimmed by 6 bases and J by 6 bases, 4 bases remained unmatched. The CDR3 has 14 residues. The CDR3 region is CATSRTSGRDTQYF. CDR3 nucleotides: TGTGCCACCAGTCGGACTAGCGGGCGGGATACGCAGTATTTT.

The rearrangement links TRBV15 to TRBJ1-4; D gene unclear. V shed 0 bases and J shed 4 bases, with 6 bases lying between them. CDR3 length: 14 residues. CDR1 LNHNV and CDR2 YYDKDF come from the germline V gene (reference sequence). Here the CDR3 DNA reads TGTGCCACCAGCAGAGATTGGGTTAATGAAAAACTGTTTTTT. As protein: CATSRDWVNEKLFF. Filled out from reference TRBV15 and TRBJ1-4, the complete variable domain reads DAMVIQNPRYQVTQFGKPVTLSCSQTLNHNVMYWYQQKSSQAPKLLFHYYDKDFNNEADTPDNFQSRRPNTSFCFLDIRSPGLGDTAMYLCATSRDWVNEKLFFGSGTQLSVL.

The gene calls are TRBV29-1 and TRBJ2-5; 7 nucleotides line up with TRBD1. The germline V gene encodes CDR1 SQVTM and CDR2 ANQGSEA. The CDR3 spans 13 residues. The V segment lost 4 bases and the J segment 5 bases; nucleotides outside the gene matches: 7. This CDR3 reads CSVVRTGSETQYF. CDR3 coding DNA: TGCAGCGTTGTTAGGACAGGTAGCGAGACCCAGTACTTC.

V gene TRBV4-3 combines with J gene TRBJ1-1; D unresolved. Germline V gene sequence: CDR1 LGHNA, CDR2 YSLEER. With 4 bases removed from V and 3 bases from J, the gap between germline ends came to 12 bases. CDR3 size: 14 residues. DNA of the CDR3: TGCGCCAGCAGCCTTAAAGGGTTGGACACTGAAGCTTTCTTT. Translation gives CASSLKGLDTEAFF.

This chain connects TRBV10-1 to TRBJ2-2; D perhaps matches TRBD2 (5 bases). Between the trimmed V and J ends, which lost 7 bases and 8 bases, there was a span of 14 bases. The CDR3 contains 13 residues. Germline values: CDR1 WNHNN, CDR2 SYGVQD (reference sequence). The CDR3 loop is CASKSGRTGELFF. CDR3 in DNA: TGCGCCAGCAAATCGGGCAGGACTGGGGAGCTGTTTTTT.

The V and J genes are TRBV10-1 and TRBJ2-1; tentatively, D is TRBD1 (6 bases). V was cut by 2 bases and J by 10 bases, with 9 bases left in between. The CDR3 consists of 12 residues. CDR1 and CDR2 (germline): WNHNN, SYGVQD (reference sequence). The CDR3 DNA is TGCGCCAGCAGTGAGAGGGGGACCGAGCAGTTCTTC. Its translation: CASSERGTEQFF.

The chain employs TRBV5-1 and TRBJ2-3; a weak D match, TRBD2 (6 bases). CDR1 SGHRS and CDR2 YFSETQ come from the germline V gene. The CDR3 has 16 residues. Trimming stripped 0 bases from V and 5 bases from J, with 16 bases between. The DNA for the CDR3 is TGCGCCAGCAGCTTGGTATTAACTAGCTTAGGAGATACGCAGTATTTT. Protein product: CASSLVLTSLGDTQYF.

The genes are TRBV6-2 or TRBV6-3 and TRBJ1-5; 8 positions match TRBD1. Germline V gene lookup returns CDR1 MNHEY and CDR2 SVGEGT. This CDR3 is 17 amino acids long. V gave up 5 bases and J gave up 3 bases; unmatched junction bases: 12. DNA for the CDR3: TGTGCCAGCAGTCCGCTGGACAGGGTTGCTCTCAATCAGCCCCAGCATTTT. Its protein product is CASSPLDRVALNQPQHF.

The chain carries TRBV5-1 and TRBJ2-1; D call uncertain. V was clipped by 1 base and J by 0 bases, with 8 bases between them. The CDR3 has 15 amino acids. Germline V gives CDR1 SGHRS, CDR2 YFSETQ. The CDR3 sequence is CASSLFWSSYNEQFF. Here the CDR3 DNA reads TGCGCCAGCAGCTTGTTTTGGAGCTCCTACAATGAGCAGTTCTTC.

The chain carries TRBV19 and TRBJ2-7; tentative D call: TRBD2 (5 bases). Deletions cut 8 bases from V and 6 bases from J, with 14 bases between. This CDR3 is built from 12 residues. Germline assignment: CDR1 LNHDA and CDR2 SQIVND (reference sequence). CDR3 in DNA: TGTGCCAGTTACCCGGGGTGGGGCGAGCAGTACTTC. Translating it yields CASYPGWGEQYF.

This chain connects TRBV5-4 to TRBJ1-6; 7 bases align to TRBD1. Germline V lookup: CDR1 SGHNT, CDR2 YYREEE (reference sequence). The CDR3 is 17 residues long. J lost 0 bases, V lost 0 bases, and 3 bases had no gene match. This CDR3 is CASSLAPGGSYNSPLHF. DNA for the CDR3: TGTGCCAGCAGCTTGGCCCCAGGGGGCTCCTATAATTCACCCCTCCACTTT.

V is TRBV7-9 and J is TRBJ1-6; 8 bases are a match to TRBD1. Germline V lookup: CDR1 SEHNR, CDR2 FQNEAQ (reference sequence). The J segment lost 8 bases and the V segment lost 1 base, leaving 4 bases of the junction unmatched. This CDR3 comprises 15 residues. Here the CDR3 reads CASSLGDRGDSPLHF. CDR3 DNA sequence: TGTGCCAGCAGCTTAGGTGACAGGGGAGATTCACCCCTCCACTTT.

The V gene is TRBV11-2, the J gene TRBJ2-1; 12 positions agree with TRBD1. This CDR3 spans 16 amino acids. V lost 3 bases to trimming and J lost 5 bases; unmatched junction nucleotides: 5. CDR1 and CDR2 from the germline V gene are SGHAT and FQNNGV. The CDR3 DNA reads TGTGCCAGCAGCTTCGGGGACAGGGGGCCAAACAATGAGCAGTTCTTC. Its translation is CASSFGDRGPNNEQFF. The entire variable domain, with the rest obtained from reference TRBV11-2 and TRBJ2-1, is as follows: EAGVAQSPRYKIIEKRQSVAFWCNPISGHATLYWYQQILGQGPKLLIQFQNNGVVDDSQLPKDRFSAERLKGVDSTLKIQPAKLEDSAVYLCASSFGDRGPNNEQFFGPGTRLTVL.

The CDR3 nucleotides are TGTGCCAGTACCCCCATGGCTGCTAGCGGCTACACCTTC. Translated: CASTPMAASGYTF. The V gene is TRBV19, the J gene TRBJ1-2; D not certain. V lost 7 bases to trimming and J lost 8 bases, with 17 bases between them. There are 13 residues in the CDR3. Germline CDR1 LNHDA, CDR2 SQIVND (reference sequence).

The chain links TRBV9 to TRBJ1-2; a weak D match, TRBD1 (5 bases). V shed 3 bases and J shed 4 bases, with 16 bases lying between them. Germline V gene lookup returns CDR1 SGDLS and CDR2 YYNGEE. The CDR3 extends over 15 amino acids. The CDR3 bases are TGTGCCAGCAGCGATGGGACGAGGGGCGGCTATGGCTACACCTTC. Protein product: CASSDGTRGGYGYTF.